This T cell receptor beta chain was obtained from a study of T cells in localized non-small cell lung cancer. Study-wide results and limits: Heterogeneity is still possible, as just one tumor region was sequenced. Within adjacent lung there appeared a median approximately 60 of the top 100 tumor clones. Longer survival (overall) was linked to higher T cell density in blood. Clonality of T cells reached its maximum in uninvolved adjacent lung, surpassing tumor.

Of note for this clone: Its target is unknown. It is unclear where the CDR3 begins or ends on the DNA, so no DNA is shown, and the CDR3 is as TCRdb lists it.

The protocol was immunoSEQ multiplex PCR, while the TCRdb copy is restricted to in-frame clones and leaves out a portion. Of around 41,000 clones detected, about nine tenths appear once; the ten largest clones hold roughly 2.7%. Germline V gene lookup returns CDR1 WNHNN and CDR2 SYGVQD (reference sequence). The CDR3 comprises 13 residues, both ends counted. This sample comprised peripheral blood, obtained before any cancer treatment. The sequence was collected from an older female donor with stage I squamous cell lung carcinoma. The chain recombines TRBV10-1 with TRBJ2-7; whether TRBD2, the table's D call, matches the DNA was not checked. This CDR3 reads CASILGGPYEQYF.